A single sample is the source of the 11 T cell receptor beta chains below, sequenced in a study of Graves' ophthalmopathy and Graves' hyperthyroidism. CDR3 regions of TCR beta were amplified from RNA transcripts. An opening RT-PCR round employed HTBI primers and preceded a second-round multiplex PCR. From the multiplex PCR reads, TCRdb called clonotypes with MiXCR, one entry per CDR3 protein. The data contain around 670,000 distinct CDR3 sequences, 40% of them singletons. Sequencing input: peripheral blood. Receptors were obtained from an adult man with Graves' ophthalmopathy.

In regard to this clonotype: This may be a read error: a much more frequent sequence differs by one nucleotide. The rearrangement joins TRBV20-1 to TRBJ1-2, with 8 bases fitting TRBD1. CDR1 and CDR2 from the germline V gene are DFQATT and SNEGSKA (reference sequence). There are 13 residues in the CDR3. V gave up 5 bases and J gave up 8 bases; unmatched junction bases: 10. The CDR3 region is CSAFVDREGGYTF. The CDR3 DNA reads TGCAGTGCTTTCGTGGACAGGGAGGGCGGCTACACCTTC.

The CDR3 here is CASSESRGGEKLFF. For the CDR3, the DNA is TGTGCCAGCAGTGAGTCCAGGGGAGGTGAAAAACTGTTTTTT. This chain uses TRBV2 with TRBJ1-4, with D possibly TRBD1 on 6 matching bases. This CDR3 region has 14 residues. V lost 3 bases to trimming and J lost 7 bases, with 12 bases between them. The germline gives CDR1 SNHLY, CDR2 FYNNEI.

This clonotype has only a few counts. This chain links TRBV7-9 with TRBJ1-5; the match to TRBD1 covers 7 bases. The CDR3 sequence is 14 residues long. Germline values: CDR1 SEHNR, CDR2 FQNEAQ (reference sequence). The V gene end was trimmed by 7 bases and the J gene end by 2 bases; junction bases not matched to a gene: 5. Here the CDR3 DNA reads TGTGCCAGCAACCCAGGGGGGGGCAATCAGCCCCAGCATTTT. As protein: CASNPGGGNQPQHF.

There are a few counts of this clonotype. The J gene is TRBJ2-5, the V gene TRBV5-1; D remains ambiguous. Trimming cost V 5 bases and J 4 bases, with 9 bases left between them. CDR1 and CDR2 from the germline V gene are SGHRS and YFSETQ. This CDR3 has 12 amino acids. The CDR3 spells CASSPDAETQYF. In DNA, the CDR3 is TGCGCCAGCAGTCCCGACGCAGAGACCCAGTACTTC. Using reference TRBV5-1 and TRBJ2-5 for the parts outside the CDR3, the full variable domain is KAGVTQTPRYLIKTRGQQVTLSCSPISGHRSVSWYQQTPGQGLQFLFEYFSETQRNKGNFPGRFSGRQFSNSRSEMNVSTLELGDSALYLCASSPDAETQYFGPGTRLLVL.

This clonotype was counted at least ten times. The rearrangement uses TRBV20-1 and TRBJ1-5; 7 bases align to TRBD1. V gave up 4 bases and J gave up 2 bases; unmatched junction bases: 5. CDR3 length equals 14 residues. In germline, CDR1 is DFQATT, CDR2 SNEGSKA (reference sequence). For the CDR3, the DNA is TGCAGTGCTAACAGGGGTGAGGGCAATCAGCCCCAGCATTTT. This encodes CSANRGEGNQPQHF.

The rearrangement uses TRBV25-1 and TRBJ2-2; D unresolved. V was trimmed by 9 bases and J by 2 bases, leaving 4 bases between them. CDR3 size: 11 residues. CDR1 is MGHDK, CDR2 SYGVNS, per germline. CDR3 loop: CARDNTGELFF. As DNA, the CDR3 is TGTGCCAGGGACAACACCGGGGAGCTGTTTTTT.

About this clonotype itself: Germline and junction disagree at one end, which may indicate a read error. The chain links TRBV10-3 to TRBJ2-5; no clear D. The CDR3 runs 15 residues. Germline CDR1 reads ENHRY; CDR2 reads SYGVKD. DNA of the CDR3: TGTGCCAGCAGTTTGCCGCCAACTATCATAGAGACCCAGTACTTC. Translation: CASSLPPTIIETQYF.

The chain combines TRBV20-1 with TRBJ2-5, with TRBD2 matching over 11 bases. V was pared by 4 bases and J by 0 bases, with 4 bases of the junction left unmatched. Germline V lookup: CDR1 DFQATT, CDR2 SNEGSKA (reference sequence). This CDR3 spans 15 amino acids. CDR3 region: CSAILSGRDQETQYF. The CDR3 nucleotides are TGCAGTGCTATTCTTAGCGGGAGGGACCAAGAGACCCAGTACTTC.

This clonotype was counted many times. This chain joins TRBV7-2 and TRBJ1-2; TRBD1 matches 12 bases. J lost 6 bases, V lost 3 bases, and 8 bases had no gene match. This CDR3 has 16 amino acids. CDR1 and CDR2 from the germline V gene are SGHTA and FQGNSA. In DNA, the CDR3 is TGTGCCAGCAGCTTGGTCCCGGGACAGGGGGCGCATGGCTACACCTTC. It codes for CASSLVPGQGAHGYTF. Based on the CDR3 plus reference TRBV7-2 and TRBJ1-2, the full variable domain is GAGVSQSPSNKVTEKGKDVELRCDPISGHTALYWYRQSLGQGLEFLIYFQGNSAPDKSGLPSDRFSAERTGGSVSTLTIQRTQQEDSAVYLCASSLVPGQGAHGYTFGSGTRLTVV.

This clonotype was counted at least ten times. The chain couples TRBV29-1 to TRBJ1-2, with 8 nucleotides matching TRBD1. The CDR3 runs to 13 residues. Germline values: CDR1 SQVTM, CDR2 ANQGSEA. The V gene end was trimmed by 4 bases and the J gene end by 5 bases; junction bases not matched to a gene: 6. The CDR3 loop reads CSVAGRQGYGYTF. In DNA, the CDR3 is TGCAGCGTTGCAGGACGACAGGGGTATGGCTACACCTTC.

This clonotype was recorded at least ten times. The J gene is TRBJ2-5, the V gene TRBV20-1, with a tentative D call TRBD1 (6 bases). The CDR3 extends over 13 amino acids. The germline V gene encodes CDR1 DFQATT and CDR2 SNEGSKA (reference sequence). Trimming stripped 7 bases from V and 3 bases from J, with 15 bases between. The CDR3 region is CSGGRGVEETQYF. The CDR3, as DNA: TGCAGTGGTGGCAGGGGTGTGGAAGAGACCCAGTACTTC.